This is a list of T cell receptor beta chains from one sample in a study of T cell responses to AZD1222 COVID-19 vaccine. Produced via immunoSEQ multiplex PCR; TCRdb's table is partial and in-frame only. This sample has tens of thousands of clones, with nearly 90% found just once. This material consisted of peripheral blood, taken on day 0 of AZD1222 vaccination. These TCRs come from an adult in good health. Each CDR3 is given with its conserved first and last residue. D genes are given only for firm matches. Clone sizes are given selectively: once, few, many, or a class where the clone is expanded.

clone_size: -; v_call: TRBV4-2; j_call: TRBJ2-5; d_call: TRBD2; cdr3_nt: TGTGCCAGCAGCCAAGATAGCGGGAGTTCCGTTGTGGAGACCCAGTACTTC; cdr3_aa: CASSQDSGSSVVETQYF
clone_size: -; v_call: TRBV9; j_call: TRBJ2-1; d_call: -; cdr3_nt: TGTGCCAGCAGCGGAGGGGCGAGCGGGCTCTCCTACAATGAGCAGTTCTTC; cdr3_aa: CASSGGASGLSYNEQFF
clone_size: once; v_call: TRBV21-1; j_call: TRBJ2-5; d_call: -; cdr3_nt: TGTGCCAGCAGCAAAGTGTGGAGGCAGTATAGTCAAGAGACCCAGTACTTC; cdr3_aa: CASSKVWRQYSQETQYF
clone_size: -; v_call: TRBV6-5; j_call: TRBJ2-7; d_call: TRBD1; cdr3_nt: TGTGCCAGCATACAGGGGGCAAGCTACGAGCAGTACTTC; cdr3_aa: CASIQGASYEQYF
clone_size: -; v_call: TRBV2; j_call: TRBJ2-7; d_call: -; cdr3_nt: TGTGCCAGCAGTGGATACGAGCAGTACTTC; cdr3_aa: CASSGYEQYF
clone_size: -; v_call: TRBV29-1; j_call: TRBJ2-3; d_call: TRBD1; cdr3_nt: TGCAGCGCCACCGGACAGGGGGCGGGATCTTGGACAGATACGCAGTATTTT; cdr3_aa: CSATGQGAGSWTDTQYF
clone_size: once; v_call: TRBV20-1; j_call: TRBJ2-3; d_call: TRBD2; cdr3_nt: TGCAGTGCTAGTAGCGGGACAAGTGGAGATACGCAGTATTTT; cdr3_aa: CSASSGTSGDTQYF
clone_size: -; v_call: TRBV19; j_call: TRBJ1-1; d_call: -; cdr3_nt: TGTGCCAGTAGCCACCCTGGGACTGAAGCTTTCTTT; cdr3_aa: CASSHPGTEAFF
clone_size: -; v_call: TRBV20-1; j_call: TRBJ1-2; d_call: -; cdr3_nt: TGCAGTGCTTGGGCCTATGGCTACACCTTC; cdr3_aa: CSAWAYGYTF
clone_size: -; v_call: TRBV11-3; j_call: TRBJ2-1; d_call: -; cdr3_nt: TGTGCCAGCAGCGGTTCGGGGACGGGAGCCAATGAGCAGTTCTTC; cdr3_aa: CASSGSGTGANEQFF
clone_size: -; v_call: TRBV28; j_call: TRBJ1-2; d_call: TRBD1; cdr3_nt: TGTGCCAGCAGTGGGGGACAGGGATACGGCTACACCTTC; cdr3_aa: CASSGGQGYGYTF
clone_size: -; v_call: TRBV15; j_call: TRBJ2-5; d_call: TRBD1; cdr3_nt: TGTGCCACCAGCAGAGGGGGTGGACAGGGAGAGGAGACCCAGTACTTC; cdr3_aa: CATSRGGGQGEETQYF
clone_size: -; v_call: TRBV28; j_call: TRBJ2-2; d_call: TRBD2; cdr3_nt: TGTGCCAGCACCCTAGCGGTAAACACCGGGGAGCTGTTTTTT; cdr3_aa: CASTLAVNTGELFF
clone_size: -; v_call: TRBV9; j_call: TRBJ2-7; d_call: -; cdr3_nt: TGTGCCAGCAGCGTCCGGGACTTCCTCTCCTACGAGCAGTACTTC; cdr3_aa: CASSVRDFLSYEQYF
clone_size: -; v_call: TRBV6-5; j_call: TRBJ2-1; d_call: TRBD2; cdr3_nt: TGTGCCAGCCATGCTAGCGGGAGCGCGAATGAGCAGTTCTTC; cdr3_aa: CASHASGSANEQFF
clone_size: once; v_call: TRBV28; j_call: TRBJ2-5; d_call: -; cdr3_nt: TGTGCCAGCAGTTTAAGGAGCGGGCAAAGGGGAGAGACCCAGTACTTC; cdr3_aa: CASSLRSGQRGETQYF
clone_size: once; v_call: TRBV6-5; j_call: TRBJ1-2; d_call: TRBD1; cdr3_nt: TGTGCCAGCAGCCCAATAGGGGGCGCGAACTATGGCTACACCTTC; cdr3_aa: CASSPIGGANYGYTF
clone_size: -; v_call: TRBV5-4; j_call: TRBJ2-7; d_call: -; cdr3_nt: TGTGCCAGCAGCTTGGCCAACTACCGATCCTACGAGCAGTACTTC; cdr3_aa: CASSLANYRSYEQYF
clone_size: -; v_call: TRBV7-2; j_call: TRBJ1-5; d_call: -; cdr3_nt: TGTGCCAGCAGCTTCGAGCGGGAGGCCAATCAGCCCCAGCATTTT; cdr3_aa: CASSFEREANQPQHF
clone_size: -; v_call: TRBV6-5; j_call: TRBJ2-1; d_call: TRBD2; cdr3_nt: TGTGCCAGCACCAGAACTAGCGGGAGTTTCGATGAGCAGTTCTTC; cdr3_aa: CASTRTSGSFDEQFF
clone_size: -; v_call: TRBV6-5; j_call: TRBJ2-5; d_call: -; cdr3_nt: TGTGCCAGCAGTTACTCGATATCGGGGGAAGGGACCCAGTACTTC; cdr3_aa: CASSYSISGEGTQYF
clone_size: -; v_call: TRBV7-9; j_call: TRBJ1-1; d_call: TRBD1; cdr3_nt: TGTGCCAGCAGCAACCCTCGGGGGACAGGGGTTGTCAGCACTGAAGCTTTCTTT; cdr3_aa: CASSNPRGTGVVSTEAFF
clone_size: -; v_call: TRBV11-3; j_call: TRBJ2-6; d_call: TRBD1; cdr3_nt: TGTGCCAGCAGCCCAGGGGGAAACTCTGGGGCCAACGTCCTGACTTTC; cdr3_aa: CASSPGGNSGANVLTF
clone_size: -; v_call: TRBV27; j_call: TRBJ1-1; d_call: TRBD1; cdr3_nt: TGTGCCAGCAGTCCGCGGACAGGAAACACTGAAGCTTTCTTT; cdr3_aa: CASSPRTGNTEAFF
clone_size: -; v_call: TRBV3-1/TRBV3-2; j_call: TRBJ2-5; d_call: TRBD2; cdr3_nt: TGTGCCAGCAGCCGACCTAGCGGGAGGGCCACAGAGACCCAGTACTTC; cdr3_aa: CASSRPSGRATETQYF
clone_size: -; v_call: TRBV5-1; j_call: TRBJ2-5; d_call: -; cdr3_nt: TGCGCCAGCAGCTTATCCGGGACCTCAGAGGCCCAGTACTTC; cdr3_aa: CASSLSGTSEAQYF
clone_size: -; v_call: TRBV3-1/TRBV3-2; j_call: TRBJ2-5; d_call: -; cdr3_nt: TGTGCCAGCAGCCAAGCTTCCGGGGGGACATGTTACTTC; cdr3_aa: CASSQASGGTCYF
clone_size: -; v_call: TRBV9; j_call: TRBJ1-2; d_call: -; cdr3_nt: TGTGCCAGCAGCGAGGGGGGCCGTCGCTATGGCTACACCTTC; cdr3_aa: CASSEGGRRYGYTF
clone_size: -; v_call: TRBV4-2; j_call: TRBJ1-2; d_call: -; cdr3_nt: TGTGCCAGCAGCCAAGGGGACGGGTTCTATGGCTACACCTTC; cdr3_aa: CASSQGDGFYGYTF
clone_size: -; v_call: TRBV27; j_call: TRBJ2-3; d_call: TRBD2; cdr3_nt: TGTGCCAGCAGTTTATTAGGGCGTGGCCTACCCTCAGGACTAGCGGGAGGGACCTCAGATACGCAGTATTTT; cdr3_aa: CASSLLGRGLPSGLAGGTSDTQYF
clone_size: -; v_call: TRBV28; j_call: TRBJ1-1; d_call: -; cdr3_nt: TGTGCCAGCAGTTTGGTTGGGAGTGAAGCTTTCTTT; cdr3_aa: CASSLVGSEAFF
clone_size: -; v_call: TRBV27; j_call: TRBJ2-3; d_call: -; cdr3_nt: TGTGCCAGCAGTTTTGGGGGGCGCGCAGATACGCAGTATTTT; cdr3_aa: CASSFGGRADTQYF
clone_size: -; v_call: TRBV6-2/TRBV6-3; j_call: TRBJ2-1; d_call: -; cdr3_nt: TGTGCCAGCAGTTTCCCCTCGCAAGAACTGTACAATGAGCAGTTCTTC; cdr3_aa: CASSFPSQELYNEQFF
clone_size: -; v_call: TRBV5-1; j_call: TRBJ1-2; d_call: -; cdr3_nt: TGCGCCAGCAGCTTAAAGCCAGGGGAAGGCTACACCTTC; cdr3_aa: CASSLKPGEGYTF
clone_size: -; v_call: TRBV15; j_call: TRBJ1-6; d_call: -; cdr3_nt: TGTGCCACCAGCAGAGACAGGGGAGGGGGTTCACCCCTCCACTTT; cdr3_aa: CATSRDRGGGSPLHF
clone_size: few; v_call: TRBV7-6; j_call: TRBJ2-2; d_call: TRBD2; cdr3_nt: TGTGCCAGCAGCTTAGCTAGCGGGATCAACACCGGGGAGCTGTTTTTT; cdr3_aa: CASSLASGINTGELFF
clone_size: -; v_call: TRBV2; j_call: TRBJ1-1; d_call: -; cdr3_nt: TGTGCCAGCAGGGTTAGCGGGTCCCACACTGAAGCTTTCTTT; cdr3_aa: CASRVSGSHTEAFF
clone_size: -; v_call: TRBV28; j_call: TRBJ2-7; d_call: -; cdr3_nt: TGTGCCAGCAGTATCCCTGGGCAGCTTCACTCCTACGAGCAGTACTTC; cdr3_aa: CASSIPGQLHSYEQYF
clone_size: -; v_call: TRBV5-5; j_call: TRBJ2-5; d_call: -; cdr3_nt: TGTGCCAGCAGCTTTATTACCGGGACCCAGTACTTC; cdr3_aa: CASSFITGTQYF
clone_size: -; v_call: TRBV27; j_call: TRBJ1-2; d_call: TRBD1; cdr3_nt: TGTGCCAGCAGTTCACAATTCGCGTGGGACAGGAAAAACTATGGCTACACCTTC; cdr3_aa: CASSSQFAWDRKNYGYTF